Listed below are T cell receptor beta chains from one sample, sequenced in a study of PD-1 blockade in mismatch repair-deficient tumors. Profiled with immunoSEQ multiplex PCR; TCRdb holds only in-frame clones, not every one. The sample has some 130,000 clones; almost 90% are singletons. The sample in question was peripheral blood, obtained approximately 73 weeks after starting pembrolizumab. These receptors were taken from an adult with mismatch repair-deficient cancer. CDR3s include the opening cysteine and the closing phenylalanine or tryptophan. The order of the fields is J gene, V gene, CDR3 protein.

>TRBJ1-2|TRBV10-3
CAISGETGYGYTF
>TRBJ1-3|TRBV29-1
CSANHLAGGGNTIYF
>TRBJ2-1|TRBV19
CASSNPGLAGGRWTYNEQFF
>TRBJ2-3|TRBV5-8
CASSTLFSSTDTQYF
>TRBJ1-2|TRBV4-3
CASSQDGGTRYGYTF
>TRBJ2-2|TRBV29-1
CSVAGAGGSNTGELFF
>TRBJ2-5|TRBV25-1
CASSSGKGTQYF
>TRBJ2-7|TRBV5-6
CASSSGQGYEQYF
>TRBJ2-3|TRBV11-2
CASSFAGGIGADTQYF
>TRBJ2-7|TRBV18
CASSFGTGLYEQYF
>TRBJ1-5|TRBV6-5
CASSSGTGLQPQHF
>TRBJ2-3|TRBV9
CASSPGLAATDTQYF
>TRBJ2-7|TRBV11-2
CASSSTRTGAVYEQYF
>TRBJ2-1|TRBV5-4
CASSLSSGSNEQFF
>TRBJ2-1|TRBV2
CASRLAGGLPLSSYNEQFF
>TRBJ2-5|TRBV4-1
CASSRTSGRARETQYF
>TRBJ1-5|TRBV2
CASRRSSGTVYQPQHF
>TRBJ2-7|TRBV27
CASSQLGLAGVSYEQYF
>TRBJ2-7|TRBV9
CASSVGDRANEQYF
>TRBJ2-3|TRBV6-1
CASRASTDTQYF
>TRBJ2-5|TRBV6-6
CASRDRGFETQYF
>TRBJ2-7|TRBV5-4
CASSSDSRSSEQYF
>TRBJ1-1|TRBV2
CASITNQNTEAFF
>TRBJ2-7|TRBV19
CASSIGGGYSYEQYF
>TRBJ2-1|TRBV11-2
CASSLYWDGAYNEQFF
>TRBJ2-7|TRBV7-4
CAIPLAGGIYEQYF
>TRBJ2-2|TRBV30
CAWQSPRILNHAGRHHTGELFF
>TRBJ2-7|TRBV19
CASSIAGGYSYEQYF
>TRBJ2-1|TRBV7-6
CASSLVVGWDRDNEQFF
>TRBJ2-1|TRBV11-2
CASSRSSGSGNEQFF
>TRBJ1-3|TRBV10-2
CASRDRGTGNTIYF
>TRBJ2-7|TRBV13
CASSSDFLSSYEQYF
>TRBJ2-3|TRBV4-3
CASSQTGVPSTDTQYF